This T cell receptor (beta chain) was found in a study of PD-L1 blockade in urothelial cancer. About the study: Analysis of the blood was performed 3 weeks (second dose) and 6 weeks after treatment start.

This clone was counted at least ten times. The antigen is not known. All patients carried locally advanced or metastatic urothelial carcinoma. General study points: A pretreatment blood TCR clonality that fell below the median predicted better progression-free and overall survival.

Method: immunoSEQ multiplex PCR; TCRdb's copy keeps in-frame clones and lacks some. Of 50,000 to 65,000 clones in the sample, over 75% were seen once. CDR1 and CDR2 (germline): SGHRS, YFSETQ. The CDR3 loop spans 17 amino acids. The V end was cut by 4 bases, the J end by 0 bases, with 18 bases between. This TCR was sampled from a man aged 40-50 years with urothelial cancer. The sequences come from PBMCs, collected around atezolizumab (anti-PD-L1) treatment. The genes are TRBV5-1 and TRBJ2-3; D call uncertain. The CDR3 DNA follows: TGCGCCAGCAGCCTACGGATTAATTTGGAGAGCACAGATACGCAGTATTTT. Its translation is CASSLRINLESTDTQYF.